These T cell receptor beta chains were read from a single sample in a study of response to subunit inactivated influenza vaccine. MiXCR was run by TCRdb on the RT-PCR reads, yielding one entry per CDR3 protein. The table lists about 520,000 distinct CDR3 sequences, around 7.9% of them singletons. The sample consisted of PBMCs from blood, taken about 23 months after vaccination. The receptors here all came from a man between 45 and 75 years old who received an inactivated influenza vaccine. Both conserved end residues are part of each CDR3. Each record gives: clone size, V gene, J gene, D gene, CDR3 DNA, CDR3 protein. D genes are given only for firm matches. The size entry is marked missing in some rows and otherwise reads once, few, many or a size class.

abundance: few; v_gene: TRBV14; j_gene: TRBJ2-7; d_gene: .; CDR3nt: TGTGCCAGCAGCCCCCTCGGGACGGTCAAACTCTACGAGCAGTACTTC; CDR3aa: CASSPLGTVKLYEQYF
abundance: many; v_gene: TRBV11-2; j_gene: TRBJ2-5; d_gene: TRBD2; CDR3nt: TGTGCCAGCAGCTTAGAGCGGGGGGGCCGGGAGACCCAGTACTTC; CDR3aa: CASSLERGGRETQYF
abundance: .; v_gene: TRBV27; j_gene: TRBJ1-5; d_gene: .; CDR3nt: TGTGCCAGCAGTCCAAAGACAGGTACCAAATCCCAGCATTTT; CDR3aa: CASSPKTGTKSQHF
abundance: many; v_gene: TRBV5-5; j_gene: TRBJ2-1; d_gene: .; CDR3nt: TGTGCCAGCAGCCCTTGGGCCAACAGTGAGCAGTTCTTC; CDR3aa: CASSPWANSEQFF
abundance: many; v_gene: TRBV12-3/TRBV12-4; j_gene: TRBJ2-2; d_gene: .; CDR3nt: TGTGCCAGCAGCCTAACGGATCCCGGGGAGCTGTTTTTT; CDR3aa: CASSLTDPGELFF
abundance: .; v_gene: TRBV12-3/TRBV12-4; j_gene: TRBJ2-3; d_gene: .; CDR3nt: TGTGCCAGCAGCCCGTATCCCAAGACAGATACGCAGTATTTT; CDR3aa: CASSPYPKTDTQYF
abundance: many; v_gene: TRBV5-1; j_gene: TRBJ1-2; d_gene: TRBD1; CDR3nt: TGCGCCAGCAGCCCGGGACAGGGAGTTTATGGCTACACCTTC; CDR3aa: CASSPGQGVYGYTF
abundance: few; v_gene: TRBV4-3; j_gene: TRBJ2-2; d_gene: .; CDR3nt: TGCGCCAGCAGCCAAGAACGGGACAACACCGGGGAGCTGTTTTTT; CDR3aa: CASSQERDNTGELFF
abundance: .; v_gene: TRBV29-1; j_gene: TRBJ1-2; d_gene: .; CDR3nt: TGCAGCGTCTCGACAGCAAACTATGGCTACACCTTC; CDR3aa: CSVSTANYGYTF
abundance: .; v_gene: TRBV7-2; j_gene: TRBJ2-1; d_gene: .; CDR3nt: TGTGCCAGCAGCCTACACAGCTCCTACAATGAGCAGTTCTTC; CDR3aa: CASSLHSSYNEQFF
abundance: many; v_gene: TRBV5-6; j_gene: TRBJ1-5; d_gene: .; CDR3nt: TGTGCCAGCAGCTTGGGGGGAACAGCCAATCAGCCCCAGCATTTT; CDR3aa: CASSLGGTANQPQHF
abundance: many; v_gene: TRBV20-1; j_gene: TRBJ2-1; d_gene: TRBD2; CDR3nt: TGCAGTCCGCCGGGTGGTAGCGGGATTATCTCCTACAATGAGCAGTTCTTC; CDR3aa: CSPPGGSGIISYNEQFF
abundance: many; v_gene: TRBV5-1; j_gene: TRBJ2-1; d_gene: TRBD2; CDR3nt: TGCGCCAGCAGCTTGTTTGGACTAGCGGACAATGAGCAGTTCTTC; CDR3aa: CASSLFGLADNEQFF
abundance: many; v_gene: TRBV4-1; j_gene: TRBJ2-4; d_gene: .; CDR3nt: TGCGCCAGCAGCCAGCCTTTGAGAGCCAAAAACATTCAGTACTTC; CDR3aa: CASSQPLRAKNIQYF
abundance: many; v_gene: TRBV12-3/TRBV12-4; j_gene: TRBJ2-1; d_gene: .; CDR3nt: TGTGCCAGCACCCTCCTCAATGAGCAGTTCTTC; CDR3aa: CASTLLNEQFF
abundance: few; v_gene: TRBV10-3; j_gene: TRBJ2-7; d_gene: .; CDR3nt: TGTGCCATCAGTGAAGGGGGAGGGCCTTTAGGTGAGCAGTACTTC; CDR3aa: CAISEGGGPLGEQYF
abundance: many; v_gene: TRBV10-3; j_gene: TRBJ1-1; d_gene: .; CDR3nt: TGTGCCATCAGCGCTGGGGACATGAACACTGAAGCTTTCTTT; CDR3aa: CAISAGDMNTEAFF
abundance: many; v_gene: TRBV9; j_gene: TRBJ2-1; d_gene: .; CDR3nt: TGTGCCAGCAGCGTCGGTCTTCCCCCCTCCTACAATGAGCAGTTCTTC; CDR3aa: CASSVGLPPSYNEQFF
abundance: many; v_gene: TRBV20-1; j_gene: TRBJ2-3; d_gene: TRBD2; CDR3nt: TGCAGTGCCTCCCGGACTAGCGGGGGCCGCACAGATACGCAGTATTTT; CDR3aa: CSASRTSGGRTDTQYF
abundance: .; v_gene: TRBV2; j_gene: TRBJ1-4; d_gene: .; CDR3nt: TGTGCCAGCAGTGTCCTTTCGCGGGAGGTTGAAAAACTGTTTTTT; CDR3aa: CASSVLSREVEKLFF
abundance: .; v_gene: TRBV7-9; j_gene: TRBJ1-3; d_gene: .; CDR3nt: TGTGCCAGCAGCTTACACATCCGTGGAAACACCATATATTTT; CDR3aa: CASSLHIRGNTIYF
abundance: few; v_gene: TRBV12-3/TRBV12-4; j_gene: TRBJ1-1; d_gene: .; CDR3nt: TGTGCCAGCAGTTCCGATCTTGAAGCTTTCTTT; CDR3aa: CASSSDLEAFF
abundance: few; v_gene: TRBV28; j_gene: TRBJ1-4; d_gene: TRBD1; CDR3nt: TGTGCCGCCCTCGGGACAGGCGGAGAAAAACTGTTTTTT; CDR3aa: CAALGTGGEKLFF
abundance: .; v_gene: TRBV4-3; j_gene: TRBJ2-1; d_gene: .; CDR3nt: TGCGCCAGCAGCCAAGATTTTGGGGATCCCTCCTACAATGAGCAGTTCTTC; CDR3aa: CASSQDFGDPSYNEQFF
abundance: .; v_gene: TRBV6-2/TRBV6-3; j_gene: TRBJ2-2; d_gene: .; CDR3nt: TGTGCCAGCAGTTATGGACAGATCACCGGGGAGCTGTTTTTT; CDR3aa: CASSYGQITGELFF
abundance: .; v_gene: TRBV7-2; j_gene: TRBJ2-7; d_gene: .; CDR3nt: TGTGCCAGCAGCTTTTATTTCTCCCCTAGAAGCTCCTACGAGCAGTACTTC; CDR3aa: CASSFYFSPRSSYEQYF
abundance: few; v_gene: TRBV5-1; j_gene: TRBJ1-5; d_gene: .; CDR3nt: TGCGCCAGCAGCTTGCACGGGGCCAGTCAGCCCCAGCATTTT; CDR3aa: CASSLHGASQPQHF
abundance: few; v_gene: TRBV20-1; j_gene: TRBJ2-3; d_gene: TRBD2; CDR3nt: TGCAGTGCTACGTGGACTAGCGGGAGAGGAAGCACAGATACGCAGTATTTT; CDR3aa: CSATWTSGRGSTDTQYF
abundance: .; v_gene: TRBV20-1; j_gene: TRBJ2-3; d_gene: .; CDR3nt: TGCAGTGCGGACCGAGGAGGGTCAGATACGCAGTATTTT; CDR3aa: CSADRGGSDTQYF
abundance: many; v_gene: TRBV7-6; j_gene: TRBJ1-3; d_gene: .; CDR3nt: TGTGCCAGCAGCCCGAGACCGACAGCCTCTGGAAACACCATATATTTT; CDR3aa: CASSPRPTASGNTIYF
abundance: many; v_gene: TRBV20-1; j_gene: TRBJ2-7; d_gene: TRBD1; CDR3nt: TGCAGTGCTAGGGGACAGGGATCCAAATTCTACGAGCAGTACTTC; CDR3aa: CSARGQGSKFYEQYF
abundance: .; v_gene: TRBV10-2; j_gene: TRBJ1-1; d_gene: TRBD1; CDR3nt: TGCGCCACCCGGGACAGCGCCCTTGGGAACACTGAAGCTTTCTTT; CDR3aa: CATRDSALGNTEAFF
abundance: few; v_gene: TRBV20-1; j_gene: TRBJ1-5; d_gene: TRBD1; CDR3nt: TGCAGTGCTCCGGGGGGCGGGAGCGGACAGGGGGATCAGCCCCAGCATTTT; CDR3aa: CSAPGGGSGQGDQPQHF
abundance: many; v_gene: TRBV9; j_gene: TRBJ2-2; d_gene: .; CDR3nt: TGTGCCAGCAGCGGCAGGGTATCAAACACCGGGGAGCTGTTTTTT; CDR3aa: CASSGRVSNTGELFF
abundance: few; v_gene: TRBV10-2; j_gene: TRBJ1-2; d_gene: TRBD1; CDR3nt: TGCGCCAGCAGTCATCCGTCCCTAGGACAGGGTGACTATGGCTACACCTTC; CDR3aa: CASSHPSLGQGDYGYTF
abundance: many; v_gene: TRBV7-2; j_gene: TRBJ1-5; d_gene: .; CDR3nt: TGTGCCAGCAGCTGGACCTTGGGGAGCAATCAGCCCCAGCATTTT; CDR3aa: CASSWTLGSNQPQHF
abundance: .; v_gene: TRBV7-2; j_gene: TRBJ2-3; d_gene: .; CDR3nt: TGTGCCAGCAGCTTAGGCACAGCCCGGACAGATACGCAGTATTTT; CDR3aa: CASSLGTARTDTQYF